These 11 T cell receptor beta chains came from one sample sequenced in a study of shared clonotypes between healthy human individuals. The table came from immunoSEQ multiplex PCR; TCRdb's copy has only in-frame clones and leaves some out. The profile shows under 750,000 clones, approximately 72% of them singletons. The sample comprised memory CD4+ T cells sorted from blood. Subset noted: CD45RA-negative fraction. Every receptor here comes from a woman in her 30s in good health.

V gene TRBV28 combines with J gene TRBJ1-2; the D gene is possibly TRBD1 (5 bases). The CDR3 spans 12 residues. Between the trimmed V and J ends, which lost 5 bases and 3 bases, there was a span of 7 bases. Germline V gene lookup returns CDR1 MDHEN and CDR2 SYDVKM. The CDR3 DNA follows: TGTGCCAGCAGTCAACAGGACTATGGCTACACCTTC. Amino acids: CASSQQDYGYTF.

V gene TRBV18 combines with J gene TRBJ2-3; D gene unclear. The CDR3 runs 11 residues. Trimming took 5 bases from V and 4 from J, leaving 4 bases between them. Germline values: CDR1 KGHSH, CDR2 LQKENI. In nucleotides, the CDR3 is TGTGCCAGCTCATATTCAGATACGCAGTATTTT. Protein sequence: CASSYSDTQYF.

The genes are TRBV6-5 and TRBJ2-5, with 7 nucleotides matching TRBD2. With V trimmed by 4 bases and J by 0 bases, 8 bases remained unmatched. Looked up from germline, CDR1 is MNHEY and CDR2 is SVGAGI. There are 16 residues in the CDR3. CDR3 in DNA: TGTGCCAGCAGTTCCCCGGGGGGACGGAACCAAGAGACCCAGTACTTC. Amino acid sequence: CASSSPGGRNQETQYF.

V is TRBV4-1 and J is TRBJ2-2; D gene ambiguous. V lost 6 bases and J lost 5, with 7 bases in between. This CDR3 is built from 12 residues. Germline assignment: CDR1 MGHRA and CDR2 YSYEKL. The CDR3 nucleotides are TGCGCCAGCAGAGCGCAGACCGGGGAGCTGTTTTTT. Encoded protein: CASRAQTGELFF.

This clone was counted only a few times. The chain couples TRBV19 to TRBJ1-5, with a possible D match to TRBD1 (5 bases). The CDR3 has 12 amino acids. Trimming shortened V by 8 bases and J by 3 bases, and 8 bases separated the two germline ends. CDR1 and CDR2 (germline): LNHDA, SQIVND (reference sequence). CDR3 sequence reads: CASDSPNQPQHF. CDR3 nucleotide sequence: TGTGCCAGTGACAGCCCCAATCAGCCCCAGCATTTT.

The V and J genes are TRBV10-2 and TRBJ2-2, with D unresolved. Per germline, CDR1 WSHSY and CDR2 SAAADI. CDR3 length equals 15 residues. V lost 7 bases to trimming and J lost 0 bases, with 12 bases between them. CDR3 sequence reads: CASTPDTTNTGELFF. For the CDR3, the DNA is TGCGCCAGCACCCCGGATACTACGAACACCGGGGAGCTGTTTTTT.

This chain's CDR3 is CASSPRGAAFDEQYF. The CDR3 DNA sequence: TGTGCCAGCAGCCCCCGGGGAGCAGCCTTCGACGAGCAGTACTTC. The chain recombines TRBV11-2 with TRBJ2-7, with D maybe TRBD2 (5 bases). CDR1 is SGHAT, CDR2 FQNNGV, per germline. The CDR3 runs 15 residues. Trimming pared 5 bases from V and 5 bases from J, leaving 19 bases between. Drawing the rest from reference TRBV11-2 and TRBJ2-7, the complete variable domain is EAGVAQSPRYKIIEKRQSVAFWCNPISGHATLYWYQQILGQGPKLLIQFQNNGVVDDSQLPKDRFSAERLKGVDSTLKIQPAKLEDSAVYLCASSPRGAAFDEQYFGPGTRLTVT.

The chain has TRBV7-9 and TRBJ2-5; D remains unclear. V was clipped by 8 bases and J by 2 bases, with 6 bases between them. The germline V gene encodes CDR1 SEHNR and CDR2 FQNEAQ (reference sequence). The length of the CDR3 is 11 residues. The CDR3 is CASALQETQYF. Here the CDR3 DNA reads TGTGCCAGCGCCTTACAAGAGACCCAGTACTTC. The variable domain in full, with the rest retrieved from reference TRBV7-9 and TRBJ2-5, is DTGVSQNPRHKITKRGQNVTFRCDPISEHNRLYWYRQTLGQGPEFLTYFQNEAQLEKSRLLSDRFSAERPKGSFSTLEIQRTEQGDSAMYLCASALQETQYFGPGTRLLVL.

In its sample, this clone was seen a few times. The chain carries TRBV6-6 and TRBJ1-2, with 7 positions matching TRBD1. CDR1 is MNHNY and CDR2 is SVGAGI in the germline V gene (reference sequence). This CDR3 contains 13 residues. V trimming: 6 bases; J trimming: 8 bases; junction bases outside the gene matches: 9. CDR3 sequence: CASSHDREGGYTF. CDR3 bases: TGTGCCAGCAGCCATGACAGGGAGGGCGGCTACACCTTC.

V gene TRBV7-9 combines with J gene TRBJ1-4; maybe TRBD1 (5 bases). Trimming pared 4 bases from V and 4 bases from J, leaving 16 bases between. Germline assignment: CDR1 SEHNR and CDR2 FQNEAQ (reference sequence). The CDR3 length is 16 residues. The DNA of the CDR3 is TGTGCCAGCAGCTCCAGAGGGGACTTGGGTAATGAAAAACTGTTTTTT. Residues: CASSSRGDLGNEKLFF. Full variable domain (remainder filled in from reference TRBV7-9 and TRBJ1-4): DTGVSQNPRHKITKRGQNVTFRCDPISEHNRLYWYRQTLGQGPEFLTYFQNEAQLEKSRLLSDRFSAERPKGSFSTLEIQRTEQGDSAMYLCASSSRGDLGNEKLFFGSGTQLSVL.

Concerning this clone: A much larger clone differs by one base, so this may be a read error. V gene TRBV15 combines with J gene TRBJ1-2; D might be TRBD1 (6 bases). The CDR3 contains 13 residues. The V gene lost 5 bases and the J gene lost 3 bases, with 10 bases spanning the gap. The germline gives CDR1 LNHNV, CDR2 YYDKDF (reference sequence). The CDR3 DNA sequence: TGTGCCACCAGCCTACAGGGAGACTATGGCTACACCTTC. Translation gives CATSLQGDYGYTF. The whole variable domain, filled in from reference TRBV15 and TRBJ1-2, reads DAMVIQNPRYQVTQFGKPVTLSCSQTLNHNVMYWYQQKSSQAPKLLFHYYDKDFNNEADTPDNFQSRRPNTSFCFLDIRSPGLGDTAMYLCATSLQGDYGYTFGSGTRLTVV.